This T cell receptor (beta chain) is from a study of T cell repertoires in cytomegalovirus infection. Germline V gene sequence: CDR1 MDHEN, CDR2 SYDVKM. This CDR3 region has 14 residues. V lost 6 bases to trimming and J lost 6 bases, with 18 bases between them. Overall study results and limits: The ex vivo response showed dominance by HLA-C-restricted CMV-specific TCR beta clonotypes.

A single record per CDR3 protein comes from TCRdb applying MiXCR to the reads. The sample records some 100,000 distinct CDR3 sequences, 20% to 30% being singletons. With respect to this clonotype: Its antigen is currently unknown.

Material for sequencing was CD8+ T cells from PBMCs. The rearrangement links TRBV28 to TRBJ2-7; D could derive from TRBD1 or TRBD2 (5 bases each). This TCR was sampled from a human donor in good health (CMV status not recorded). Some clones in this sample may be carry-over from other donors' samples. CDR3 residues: CASSPEGTLLEQYF. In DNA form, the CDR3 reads TGTGCCAGCAGCCCAGAGGGGACCCTCCTCGAGCAGTACTTC.